This T cell receptor beta chain stems from a study of blood T cells in healthy people across ages. Together with a sample-barcoded 5' primer, a J-beta primer mix was included in a second PCR lasting roughly 6 to 12 cycles. TCRdb re-called the 5' RACE reads through MiXCR, storing one row per CDR3 protein. The table shows 500,000 to 650,000 distinct CDR3 sequences, with 25% to 35% occurring only once. The data were also submitted as part of a second study, on T cells of mothers and their children. In that study: At around 1.5 ug per 15 ul, all of the extracted RNA went into cDNA synthesis.

The sequencing sample was made of blood. The source of this sequence is a boy between 2 and 10 years old in good health.

The CDR3 is CASRLGHEIYGYTF. The CDR3 nucleotides read TGTGCCAGCAGACTAGGACACGAGATCTATGGCTACACCTTC. The J gene is TRBJ1-2, the V gene TRBV13; possible D gene TRBD1, 5 bases. V shed 6 bases and J shed 4 bases, with 15 bases lying between them. CDR1 is PRHDT and CDR2 is FYEKMQ in the germline V gene (reference sequence). The CDR3 runs 14 residues. Full variable domain (remainder filled in from reference TRBV13 and TRBJ1-2): AAGVIQSPRHLIKEKRETATLKCYPIPRHDTVYWYQQGPGQDPQFLISFYEKMQSDKGSIPDRFSAQQFSDYHSELNMSSLELGDSALYFCASRLGHEIYGYTFGSGTRLTVV.